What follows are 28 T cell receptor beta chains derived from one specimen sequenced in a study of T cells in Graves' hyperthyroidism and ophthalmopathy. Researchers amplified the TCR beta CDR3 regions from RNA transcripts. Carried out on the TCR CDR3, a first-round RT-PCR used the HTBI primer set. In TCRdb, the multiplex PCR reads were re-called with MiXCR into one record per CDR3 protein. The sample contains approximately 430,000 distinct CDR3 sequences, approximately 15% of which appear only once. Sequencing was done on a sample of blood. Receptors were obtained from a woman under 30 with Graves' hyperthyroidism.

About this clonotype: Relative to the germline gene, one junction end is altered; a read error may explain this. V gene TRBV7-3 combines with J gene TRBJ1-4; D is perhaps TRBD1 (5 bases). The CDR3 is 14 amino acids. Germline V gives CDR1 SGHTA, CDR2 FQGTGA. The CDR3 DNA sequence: TGTGCCAGCAGCCTAACGGGGCCTAATGAAAAACTGTTTTTT. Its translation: CASSLTGPNEKLFF.

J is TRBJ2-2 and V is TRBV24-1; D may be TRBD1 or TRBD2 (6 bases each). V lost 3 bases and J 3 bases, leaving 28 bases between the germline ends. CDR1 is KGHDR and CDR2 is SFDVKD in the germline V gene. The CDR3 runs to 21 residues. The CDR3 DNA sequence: TGTGCCACCAGTGATACCTTGGAGGGGGGTTCAACGACGATGGACACCGGGGAGCTGTTTTTT. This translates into CATSDTLEGGSTTMDTGELFF.

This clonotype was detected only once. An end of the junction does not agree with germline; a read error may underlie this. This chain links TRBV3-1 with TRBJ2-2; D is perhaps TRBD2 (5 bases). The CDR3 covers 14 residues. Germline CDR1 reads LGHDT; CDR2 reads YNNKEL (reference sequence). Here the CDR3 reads CASSQTSKDGDLFF. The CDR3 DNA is TGTGCCAGCAGCCAAACGAGCAAGGACGGGGATCTGTTTTTT.

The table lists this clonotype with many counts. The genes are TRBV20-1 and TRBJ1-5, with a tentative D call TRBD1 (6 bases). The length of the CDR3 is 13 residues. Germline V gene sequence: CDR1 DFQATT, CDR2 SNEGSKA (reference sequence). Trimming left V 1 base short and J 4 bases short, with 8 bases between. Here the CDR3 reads CSARVQGNQPQHF. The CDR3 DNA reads TGCAGTGCTAGAGTCCAGGGGAATCAGCCCCAGCATTTT.

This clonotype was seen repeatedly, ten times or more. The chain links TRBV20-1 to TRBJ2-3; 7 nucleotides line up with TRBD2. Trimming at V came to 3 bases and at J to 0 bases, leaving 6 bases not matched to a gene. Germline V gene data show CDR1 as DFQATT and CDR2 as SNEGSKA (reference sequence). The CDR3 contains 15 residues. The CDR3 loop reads CSASDAGVSTDTQYF. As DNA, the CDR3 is TGCAGTGCTAGCGACGCGGGGGTTAGCACAGATACGCAGTATTTT.

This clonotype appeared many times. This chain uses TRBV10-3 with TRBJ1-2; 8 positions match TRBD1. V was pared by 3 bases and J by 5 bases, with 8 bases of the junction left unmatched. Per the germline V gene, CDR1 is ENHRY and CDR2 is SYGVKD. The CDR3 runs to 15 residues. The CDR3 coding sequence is TGTGCCATCAGTGAAGGACAGGGAAGTAGGTATGGCTACACCTTC. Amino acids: CAISEGQGSRYGYTF.

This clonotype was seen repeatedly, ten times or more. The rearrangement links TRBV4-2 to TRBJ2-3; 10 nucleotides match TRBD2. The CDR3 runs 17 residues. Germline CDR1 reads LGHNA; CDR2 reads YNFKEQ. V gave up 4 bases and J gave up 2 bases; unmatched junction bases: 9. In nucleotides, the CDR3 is TGTGCCAGCAGCCGTGCTAGCGGGGGCCCATTCACAGATACGCAGTATTTT. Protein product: CASSRASGGPFTDTQYF.

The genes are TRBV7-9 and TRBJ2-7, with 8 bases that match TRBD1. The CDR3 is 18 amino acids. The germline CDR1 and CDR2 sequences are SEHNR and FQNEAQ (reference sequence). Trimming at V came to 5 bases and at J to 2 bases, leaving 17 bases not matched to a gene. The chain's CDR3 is CASSTWRSLGQGPYEQYF. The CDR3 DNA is TGTGCCAGCAGCACATGGCGGTCTCTTGGACAGGGACCCTACGAGCAGTACTTC.

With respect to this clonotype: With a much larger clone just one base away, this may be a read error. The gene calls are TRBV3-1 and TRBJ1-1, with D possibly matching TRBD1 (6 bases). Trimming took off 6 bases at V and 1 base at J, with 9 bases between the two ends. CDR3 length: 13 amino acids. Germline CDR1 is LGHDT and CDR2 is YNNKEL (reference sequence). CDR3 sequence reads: CASSRQENTEAFF. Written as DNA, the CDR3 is TGTGCCAGCAGTCGACAGGAGAACACTGAAGCTTTCTTT. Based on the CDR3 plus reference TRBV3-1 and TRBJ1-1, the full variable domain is DTAVSQTPKYLVTQMGNDKSIKCEQNLGHDTMYWYKQDSKKFLKIMFSYNNKELIINETVPNRFSPKSPDKAHLNLHINSLELGDSAVYFCASSRQENTEAFFGQGTRLTVV.

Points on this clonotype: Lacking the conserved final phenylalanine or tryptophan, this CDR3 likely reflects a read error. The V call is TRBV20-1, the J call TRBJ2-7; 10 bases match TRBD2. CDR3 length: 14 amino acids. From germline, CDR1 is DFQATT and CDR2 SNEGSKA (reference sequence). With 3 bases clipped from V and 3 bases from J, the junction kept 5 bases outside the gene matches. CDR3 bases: TGCAGTGCTAGGCCGGCTAGCGGGGGCTACGAGCAGTACCTC. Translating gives CSARPASGGYEQYL.

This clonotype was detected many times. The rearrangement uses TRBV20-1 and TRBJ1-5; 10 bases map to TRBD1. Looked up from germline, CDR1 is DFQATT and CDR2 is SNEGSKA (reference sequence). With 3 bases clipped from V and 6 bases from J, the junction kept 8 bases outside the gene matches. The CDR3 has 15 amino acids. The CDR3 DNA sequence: TGCAGTGCTAGGGCTCCGGGACAGGGGCGTCAGCCCCAGCATTTT. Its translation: CSARAPGQGRQPQHF.

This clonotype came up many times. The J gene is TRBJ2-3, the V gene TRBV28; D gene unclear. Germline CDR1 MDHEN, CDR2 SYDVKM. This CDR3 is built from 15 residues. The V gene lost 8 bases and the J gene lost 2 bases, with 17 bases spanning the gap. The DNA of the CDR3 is TGTGCCAGCCTGAAATTGGGTAGGGCCACAGATACGCAGTATTTT. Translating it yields CASLKLGRATDTQYF.

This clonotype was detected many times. This CDR3 is CASSSSLVNIQYF. The CDR3 DNA sequence: TGTGCCAGCAGTTCCTCATTGGTTAACATTCAGTACTTC. The chain uses TRBV28 and TRBJ2-4; D not resolved. The CDR3 consists of 13 residues. The V end lost 4 bases, the J end lost 7 bases, and 11 bases lay between the germline ends. Germline loops: CDR1 MDHEN, CDR2 SYDVKM.

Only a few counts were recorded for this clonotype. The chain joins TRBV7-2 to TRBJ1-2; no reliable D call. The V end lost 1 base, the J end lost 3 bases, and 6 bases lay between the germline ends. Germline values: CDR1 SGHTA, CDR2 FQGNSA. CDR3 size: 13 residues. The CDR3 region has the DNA TGTGCCAGCAGCTTAGGGGGATACTATGGCTACACCTTC. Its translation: CASSLGGYYGYTF. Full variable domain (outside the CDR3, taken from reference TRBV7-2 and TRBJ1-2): GAGVSQSPSNKVTEKGKDVELRCDPISGHTALYWYRQSLGQGLEFLIYFQGNSAPDKSGLPSDRFSAERTGGSVSTLTIQRTQQEDSAVYLCASSLGGYYGYTFGSGTRLTVV.

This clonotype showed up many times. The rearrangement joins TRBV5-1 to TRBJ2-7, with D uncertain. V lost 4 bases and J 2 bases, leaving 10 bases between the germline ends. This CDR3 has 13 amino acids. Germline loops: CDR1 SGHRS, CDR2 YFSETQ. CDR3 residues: CASSMEPTYEQYF. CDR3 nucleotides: TGCGCCAGCAGCATGGAACCAACCTACGAGCAGTACTTC.

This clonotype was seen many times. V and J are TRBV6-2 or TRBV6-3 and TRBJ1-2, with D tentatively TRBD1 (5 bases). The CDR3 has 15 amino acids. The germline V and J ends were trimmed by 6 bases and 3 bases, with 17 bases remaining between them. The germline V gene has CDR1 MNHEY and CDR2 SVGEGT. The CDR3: CASSEYYEGDYGYTF. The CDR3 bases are TGTGCCAGCAGCGAGTATTACGAAGGGGACTATGGCTACACCTTC.

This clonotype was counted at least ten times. The CDR3 nucleotides are TGTGCCAGCAGTTTAACAGCACCTGAAGCTTTCTTT. Its protein is CASSLTAPEAFF. The chain joins TRBV28 to TRBJ1-1; D not resolved. V gave up 2 bases and J gave up 6 bases, with 7 bases separating them. This CDR3 has 12 residues. Germline V gene lookup returns CDR1 MDHEN and CDR2 SYDVKM.

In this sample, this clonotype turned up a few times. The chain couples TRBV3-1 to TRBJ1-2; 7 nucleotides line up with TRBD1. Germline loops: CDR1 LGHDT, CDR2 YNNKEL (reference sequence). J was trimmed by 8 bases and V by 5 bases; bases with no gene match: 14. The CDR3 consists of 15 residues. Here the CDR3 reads CASSRTTGTEGGYTF. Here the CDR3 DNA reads TGTGCCAGCAGCAGGACGACCGGGACAGAGGGGGGCTACACCTTC.

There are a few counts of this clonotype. Here the CDR3 reads CASSFTGGWETQYF. The CDR3 DNA sequence: TGTGCCAGCAGTTTTACGGGGGGTTGGGAGACCCAGTACTTC. V gene TRBV9 combines with J gene TRBJ2-5; 7 bases are a match to TRBD2. V shed 5 bases and J 5 bases; nucleotides not matched to a gene: 9. The length of the CDR3 is 14 residues. Germline V gene data show CDR1 as SGDLS and CDR2 as YYNGEE. The full variable domain, in which reference TRBV9 and TRBJ2-5 provide the parts outside the CDR3, is DSGVTQTPKHLITATGQRVTLRCSPRSGDLSVYWYQQSLDQGLQFLIQYYNGEERAKGNILERFSAQQFPDLHSELNLSSLELGDSALYFCASSFTGGWETQYFGPGTRLLVL.

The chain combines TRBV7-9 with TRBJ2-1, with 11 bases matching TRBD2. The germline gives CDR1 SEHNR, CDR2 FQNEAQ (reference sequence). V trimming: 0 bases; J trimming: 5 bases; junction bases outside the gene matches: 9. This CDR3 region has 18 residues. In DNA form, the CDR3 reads TGTGCCAGCAGCTTAGCGCCTAGCGGGGGGAATTTCGACAATGAGCAGTTCTTC. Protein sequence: CASSLAPSGGNFDNEQFF.

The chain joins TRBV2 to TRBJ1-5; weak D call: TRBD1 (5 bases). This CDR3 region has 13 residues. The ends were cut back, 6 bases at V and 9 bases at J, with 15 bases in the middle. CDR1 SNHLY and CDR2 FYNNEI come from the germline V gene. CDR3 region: CASRGTSPGPQHF. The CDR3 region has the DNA TGTGCCAGCAGGGGGACTTCTCCGGGGCCCCAGCATTTT.

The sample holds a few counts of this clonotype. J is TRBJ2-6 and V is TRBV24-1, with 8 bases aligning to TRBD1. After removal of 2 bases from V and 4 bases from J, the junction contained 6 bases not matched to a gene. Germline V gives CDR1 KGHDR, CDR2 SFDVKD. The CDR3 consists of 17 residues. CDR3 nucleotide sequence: TGTGCCACCAGTGATTCACTACAGGGGGAAGGGGCCAACGTCCTGACTTTC. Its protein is CATSDSLQGEGANVLTF.

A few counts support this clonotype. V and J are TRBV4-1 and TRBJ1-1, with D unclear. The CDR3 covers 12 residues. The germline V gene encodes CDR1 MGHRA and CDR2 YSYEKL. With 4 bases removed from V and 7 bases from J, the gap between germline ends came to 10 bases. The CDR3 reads CASSRGVREAFF. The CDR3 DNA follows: TGCGCCAGCAGCCGGGGAGTACGTGAAGCTTTCTTT.

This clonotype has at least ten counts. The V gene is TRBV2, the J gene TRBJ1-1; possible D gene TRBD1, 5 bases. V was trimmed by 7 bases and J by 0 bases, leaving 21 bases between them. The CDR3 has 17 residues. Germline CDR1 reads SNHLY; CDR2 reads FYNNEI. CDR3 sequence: CASNMGREWGMNTEAFF. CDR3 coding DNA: TGTGCCAGCAATATGGGACGGGAATGGGGTATGAACACTGAAGCTTTCTTT.

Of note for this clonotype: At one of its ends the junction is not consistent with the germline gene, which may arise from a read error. Here the CDR3 DNA reads TGTCCCACCAGTGCTAGCGGGAGTACCCACAATGAGCAGTTCTTC. It is translated as CPTSASGSTHNEQFF. The rearrangement uses TRBV24-1 and TRBJ2-1, with 10 nucleotides matching TRBD2. The CDR3 loop spans 15 amino acids. Germline V gene data show CDR1 as KGHDR and CDR2 as SFDVKD.

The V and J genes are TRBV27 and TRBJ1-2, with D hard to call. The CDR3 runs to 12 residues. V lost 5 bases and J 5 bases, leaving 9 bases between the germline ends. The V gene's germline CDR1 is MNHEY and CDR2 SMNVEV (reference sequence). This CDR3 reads CASSTDRYGYTF. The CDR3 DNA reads TGTGCCAGCAGTACGGACCGGTATGGCTACACCTTC.

The CDR3 DNA sequence: TGTGCCAGCAGTTGGGAGCAGGCGAACACCGGGGAGCTGTTTTTT. Its translation: CASSWEQANTGELFF. V is TRBV28 and J is TRBJ2-2, with a tentative D call TRBD2 (5 bases). The CDR3 is made up of 15 amino acids. Looked up from germline, CDR1 is MDHEN and CDR2 is SYDVKM. The V and J ends lost 4 bases and 0 bases respectively, with 9 bases between them.

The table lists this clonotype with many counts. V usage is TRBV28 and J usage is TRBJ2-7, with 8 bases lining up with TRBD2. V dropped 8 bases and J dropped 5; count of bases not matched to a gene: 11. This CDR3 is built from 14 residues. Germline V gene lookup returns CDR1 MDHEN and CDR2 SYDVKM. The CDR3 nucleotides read TGTGCCAGCCGGCGGGGGGCGAGAGTGGACGAGCAGTACTTC. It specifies CASRRGARVDEQYF.